These T cell receptor beta chains were read from a single sample in a study of identical twins. TCRdb fed the 5' RACE reads into MiXCR, producing one record per CDR3 protein. The sample consists of about 520,000 distinct CDR3 sequences, less than 25% of them appearing once. The sample was also reused in another study, on T cells expressing NK-cell markers.

Sequencing was performed on CD4+ T cells sorted from blood. These receptors all come from a woman between 18 and 29 years old in good health. Each CDR3 is given with its conserved first and last residue. D genes are given only for firm matches. Size tells how often a clone was seen (once, few, many) or the class of an expanded clone, and some rows leave it out.

J gene: TRBJ1-4; V gene: TRBV9; D gene: NA; clone size: NA; CDR3 protein: CASSAGRRGSKLFF; CDR3 DNA: TGTGCCAGCAGCGCGGGGAGGCGAGGGAGTAAACTGTTTTTT
J gene: TRBJ2-1; V gene: TRBV11-3; D gene: NA; clone size: NA; CDR3 protein: CASSLGPSRSNEQFF; CDR3 DNA: TGTGCCAGCAGCTTGGGTCCTTCTAGGAGTAATGAGCAGTTCTTC
J gene: TRBJ2-7; V gene: TRBV5-5; D gene: NA; clone size: few; CDR3 protein: CASTLPGGDEQYF; CDR3 DNA: TGTGCCAGCACTCTGCCCGGGGGAGACGAGCAGTACTTC
J gene: TRBJ2-5; V gene: TRBV3-1; D gene: NA; clone size: NA; CDR3 protein: CASSPWGSQETQYF; CDR3 DNA: TGTGCCAGCAGCCCCTGGGGGAGCCAAGAGACCCAGTACTTC
J gene: TRBJ2-2; V gene: TRBV6-2/TRBV6-3; D gene: NA; clone size: few; CDR3 protein: CASSYEGQGSGELFF; CDR3 DNA: TGTGCCAGCAGTTACGAGGGACAAGGCTCCGGGGAGCTGTTTTTT
J gene: TRBJ1-5; V gene: TRBV9; D gene: NA; clone size: NA; CDR3 protein: CASSPHGQINQPQHF; CDR3 DNA: TGTGCCAGCAGCCCTCACGGACAGATCAATCAGCCCCAGCATTTT
J gene: TRBJ1-2; V gene: TRBV15; D gene: NA; clone size: NA; CDR3 protein: CATSRGKGGSYGYTF; CDR3 DNA: TGTGCCACCAGCAGAGGGAAGGGGGGTTCCTATGGCTACACCTTC
J gene: TRBJ2-1; V gene: TRBV2; D gene: TRBD2; clone size: NA; CDR3 protein: CASSRLAGEVSYNEQFF; CDR3 DNA: TGTGCCAGCAGTCGACTAGCGGGGGAAGTCTCCTACAATGAGCAGTTCTTC
J gene: TRBJ2-7; V gene: TRBV7-9; D gene: NA; clone size: few; CDR3 protein: CASSSREGSYEQYF; CDR3 DNA: TGTGCCAGCAGCTCCCGAGAGGGCTCCTACGAGCAGTACTTC
J gene: TRBJ1-1; V gene: TRBV27; D gene: TRBD1; clone size: NA; CDR3 protein: CASSRQGIMNTEAFF; CDR3 DNA: TGTGCCAGCAGCCGACAGGGGATTATGAACACTGAAGCTTTCTTT
J gene: TRBJ2-3; V gene: TRBV5-1; D gene: TRBD2; clone size: few; CDR3 protein: CASSQDGQRGVLDTQYF; CDR3 DNA: TGCGCCAGCAGCCAAGATGGCCAGCGGGGGGTCCTAGATACGCAGTATTTT
J gene: TRBJ2-2; V gene: TRBV2; D gene: NA; clone size: few; CDR3 protein: CASSYLGGGTGELFF; CDR3 DNA: TGTGCCAGCAGCTACCTGGGGGGTGGGACCGGGGAGCTGTTTTTT
J gene: TRBJ1-1; V gene: TRBV10-3; D gene: NA; clone size: NA; CDR3 protein: CAISDQARDTEAFF; CDR3 DNA: TGTGCCATCAGTGATCAGGCGAGGGACACTGAAGCTTTCTTT
J gene: TRBJ1-4; V gene: TRBV29-1; D gene: NA; clone size: few; CDR3 protein: CSAEGSNEKLFF; CDR3 DNA: TGCAGCGCGGAGGGGTCTAATGAAAAACTGTTTTTT
J gene: TRBJ1-2; V gene: TRBV20-1; D gene: TRBD1; clone size: NA; CDR3 protein: CSAREDGTGANTF; CDR3 DNA: TGCAGTGCTAGAGAGGATGGGACAGGGGCAAACACCTTC
J gene: TRBJ1-2; V gene: TRBV21-1; D gene: NA; clone size: NA; CDR3 protein: CASGRRGTGPVYGYTF; CDR3 DNA: TGTGCCAGCGGGAGACGCGGGACAGGTCCAGTCTATGGCTACACCTTC
J gene: TRBJ1-1; V gene: TRBV10-3; D gene: NA; clone size: few; CDR3 protein: CAIVSGGDTEAFF; CDR3 DNA: TGTGCCATCGTGTCAGGAGGGGATACTGAAGCTTTCTTT
J gene: TRBJ1-1; V gene: TRBV7-2; D gene: NA; clone size: NA; CDR3 protein: CASSGGFTEAFF; CDR3 DNA: TGTGCCAGCAGCGGAGGTTTCACTGAAGCTTTCTTT
J gene: TRBJ2-7; V gene: TRBV5-1; D gene: TRBD1; clone size: NA; CDR3 protein: CASAYVGTGEDEQYF; CDR3 DNA: TGCGCCAGCGCCTATGTGGGGACAGGGGAAGACGAGCAGTACTTC
J gene: TRBJ1-2; V gene: TRBV5-6; D gene: NA; clone size: few; CDR3 protein: CASSLSLVNYGYTF; CDR3 DNA: TGTGCCAGCAGCTTGAGTCTAGTCAACTATGGCTACACCTTC
J gene: TRBJ1-1; V gene: TRBV6-1; D gene: NA; clone size: NA; CDR3 protein: CASIPPGFNTEAFF; CDR3 DNA: TGTGCCAGCATTCCGCCCGGCTTCAACACTGAAGCTTTCTTT
J gene: TRBJ2-7; V gene: TRBV9; D gene: TRBD1; clone size: NA; CDR3 protein: CASSVGMSGGQGIVVEQYF; CDR3 DNA: TGTGCCAGCAGCGTAGGAATGAGTGGAGGACAGGGGATCGTGGTCGAGCAGTACTTC
J gene: TRBJ1-1; V gene: TRBV10-3; D gene: NA; clone size: few; CDR3 protein: CAISVEGGTEAFF; CDR3 DNA: TGTGCCATCAGTGTCGAAGGAGGGACTGAAGCTTTCTTT